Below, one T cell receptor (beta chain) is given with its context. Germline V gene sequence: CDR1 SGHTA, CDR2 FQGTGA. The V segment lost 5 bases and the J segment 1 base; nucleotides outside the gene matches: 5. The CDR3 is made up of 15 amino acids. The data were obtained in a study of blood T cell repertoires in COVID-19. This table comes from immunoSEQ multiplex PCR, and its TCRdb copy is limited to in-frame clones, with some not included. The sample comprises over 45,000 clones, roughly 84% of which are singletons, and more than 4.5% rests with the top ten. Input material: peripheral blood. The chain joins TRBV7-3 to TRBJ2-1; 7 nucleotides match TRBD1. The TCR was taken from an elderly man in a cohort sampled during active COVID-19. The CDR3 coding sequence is TGTGCCAGCAGCAGAACAGGGGATTCCTACAATGAGCAGTTCTTC. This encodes CASSRTGDSYNEQFF.